The 30 T cell receptor beta chains below all came from one sample that was sequenced in a study of shared clonotypes between healthy human individuals. Method: immunoSEQ multiplex PCR; TCRdb's copy keeps in-frame clones and lacks some. The repertoire consists of about 480,000 clones, with 79% occurring once and the leading ten covering approximately 13%. The source material was PBMCs. All receptors derive from a woman in her 40s in good health. Some clones in this sample may be carry-over from other donors' samples.

As DNA, the CDR3 is TGCGCCAGCAGCCGGTTTGGATCCGAGACCCAGTACTTC. It specifies CASSRFGSETQYF. The chain joins TRBV5-1 to TRBJ2-5; D is unresolved. Trimming stripped 4 bases from V and 5 bases from J, with 12 bases between. The CDR3 length is 13 residues. The germline gives CDR1 SGHRS, CDR2 YFSETQ. Supplemented by reference TRBV5-1 and TRBJ2-5, the full variable domain reads KAGVTQTPRYLIKTRGQQVTLSCSPISGHRSVSWYQQTPGQGLQFLFEYFSETQRNKGNFPGRFSGRQFSNSRSEMNVSTLELGDSALYLCASSRFGSETQYFGPGTRLLVL.

V gene TRBV7-9 combines with J gene TRBJ1-2; D gene unclear. The CDR3 is 14 amino acids. Trimming stripped 1 base from V and 5 bases from J, with 11 bases between. CDR1 is SEHNR, CDR2 FQNEAQ, per germline (reference sequence). Here the CDR3 DNA reads TGTGCCAGCAGCTTAGTCTCCCAGATTTATGGCTACACCTTC. Translation gives CASSLVSQIYGYTF. Full variable domain (remainder filled in from reference TRBV7-9 and TRBJ1-2): DTGVSQNPRHKITKRGQNVTFRCDPISEHNRLYWYRQTLGQGPEFLTYFQNEAQLEKSRLLSDRFSAERPKGSFSTLEIQRTEQGDSAMYLCASSLVSQIYGYTFGSGTRLTVV.

The chain links TRBV29-1 to TRBJ2-1; D is unresolved. The CDR3 runs 16 residues. The germline gives CDR1 SQVTM, CDR2 ANQGSEA. Trimming pared 3 bases from V and 0 bases from J, leaving 15 bases between. The DNA for the CDR3 is TGCAGCGTTGAGCCCGGGTCAGGCAACTCCTACAATGAGCAGTTCTTC. Translating gives CSVEPGSGNSYNEQFF.

V usage is TRBV7-8 and J usage is TRBJ2-3; TRBD1 or TRBD2 may be the D gene (7 bases each). Germline CDR1 SGHVS, CDR2 FQNEAQ. Trimming took off 5 bases at V and 3 bases at J, with 18 bases between the two ends. The CDR3 runs to 16 residues. The CDR3 sequence is CASSLRQGEGTDTQYF. In nucleotides, the CDR3 is TGTGCCAGCAGCCTACGTCAGGGGGAGGGGACAGATACGCAGTATTTT. The variable domain in full, with the rest retrieved from reference TRBV7-8 and TRBJ2-3, is GAGVSQSPRYKVAKRGQDVALRCDPISGHVSLFWYQQALGQGPEFLTYFQNEAQLDKSGLPSDRFFAERPEGSVSTLKIQRTQQEDSAVYLCASSLRQGEGTDTQYFGPGTRLTVL.

The rearrangement links TRBV5-1 to TRBJ1-4, with 8 bases identical to TRBD1. V dropped 6 bases and J dropped 0; count of bases not matched to a gene: 7. From germline, CDR1 is SGHRS and CDR2 YFSETQ. CDR3 size: 16 residues. The DNA for the CDR3 is TGCGCCAGCACCAGACAGGGGACAGCAACTAATGAAAAACTGTTTTTT. Residues: CASTRQGTATNEKLFF. Full variable domain (remainder filled in from reference TRBV5-1 and TRBJ1-4): KAGVTQTPRYLIKTRGQQVTLSCSPISGHRSVSWYQQTPGQGLQFLFEYFSETQRNKGNFPGRFSGRQFSNSRSEMNVSTLELGDSALYLCASTRQGTATNEKLFFGSGTQLSVL.

This clone has only a few counts. This sample includes further DNA sequences coding for the same CDR3. The genes are TRBV5-1 and TRBJ1-4; the D is unclear. The germline CDR1 and CDR2 sequences are SGHRS and YFSETQ. This CDR3 has 13 residues. Trimming shortened V by 0 bases and J by 4 bases, and 4 bases separated the two germline ends. The CDR3 DNA follows: TGCGCCAGCAGCTTGGTTGGTAATGAAAAACTGTTTTTT. Its protein product is CASSLVGNEKLFF.

The rearrangement links TRBV14 to TRBJ1-2; no reliable D call. V was shortened by 4 bases and J by 3 bases, with 9 bases between the two germline ends. There are 13 residues in the CDR3. Per the germline V gene, CDR1 is SGHDN and CDR2 is FVKESK. In DNA form, the CDR3 reads TGTGCCAGCAGCCCGAAGCAGGACTATGGCTACACCTTC. The encoded protein is CASSPKQDYGYTF.

V gene TRBV19 combines with J gene TRBJ2-1; D may be TRBD2 (6 bases). The CDR3 consists of 13 residues. Germline CDR1 is LNHDA and CDR2 is SQIVND (reference sequence). V was clipped by 9 bases and J by 4 bases, with 13 bases between them. The CDR3, as DNA: TGTGCCAGCGCGGGACTTGGATACAATGAGCAGTTCTTC. Translated, it gives CASAGLGYNEQFF.

The chain carries TRBV29-1 and TRBJ2-7; D gene uncertain. Trimming took off 4 bases at V and 3 bases at J, with 13 bases between the two ends. CDR1 and CDR2 from the germline V gene are SQVTM and ANQGSEA. The CDR3 runs to 13 residues. The CDR3 DNA reads as TGCAGCGTTGGGCAGCGACTGGGCTACGAGCAGTACTTC. Residues: CSVGQRLGYEQYF.

This chain joins TRBV28 and TRBJ2-7; the match to TRBD2 covers 7 bases. J lost 5 bases, V lost 5 bases, and 6 bases had no gene match. Per germline, CDR1 MDHEN and CDR2 SYDVKM. The CDR3 consists of 13 residues. DNA of the CDR3: TGTGCCAGCAGTCCCCGCGGGACTAACGAGCAGTACTTC. Translation gives CASSPRGTNEQYF.

The chain has TRBV5-5 and TRBJ2-1, with no clear D. V was trimmed by 0 bases and J by 3 bases, leaving 13 bases between them. The germline CDR1 and CDR2 sequences are SGHKS and YYEKEE (reference sequence). The CDR3 runs to 16 residues. CDR3 sequence (DNA): TGTGCCAGCAGCTTGGAGATCCTATCTGACTACAATGAGCAGTTCTTC. Encoded protein: CASSLEILSDYNEQFF.

V and J are TRBV28 and TRBJ2-2, with TRBD2 matching 11 bases. The CDR3 runs to 16 residues. In germline, CDR1 is MDHEN, CDR2 SYDVKM. The V segment lost 6 bases and the J segment 4 bases; nucleotides outside the gene matches: 7. The CDR3 sequence is CASSRTSGSGTGELFF. The CDR3 region has the DNA TGTGCCAGCAGCCGTACTAGCGGGAGTGGCACCGGGGAGCTGTTTTTT.

With respect to this clone: At one of its ends the junction is not consistent with the germline gene, which may arise from a read error. This chain uses TRBV12-5 with TRBJ2-7; TRBD1 might be the D (5 bases). Germline lookup yields CDR1 LGHNT and CDR2 FRNRAP. The CDR3 runs 12 residues. CDR3 loop: CASGLSPGRVNF. In DNA form, the CDR3 reads TGTGCTAGTGGTCTATCCCCGGGCAGGGTGAACTTC.

The count of this clone is one. CDR3 DNA: TGTGCCAGCAGTCCTTTACAGGGAGGAGAGCAGTACTTC. Translation: CASSPLQGGEQYF. The chain is built from TRBV2 and TRBJ2-7; D is perhaps TRBD1 or TRBD2 (6 bases each). Trimming cost V 5 bases and J 7 bases, with 15 bases left between them. This CDR3 contains 13 residues. Germline CDR1 is SNHLY and CDR2 is FYNNEI. The variable domain in full, with the rest retrieved from reference TRBV2 and TRBJ2-7, is EPEVTQTPSHQVTQMGQEVILRCVPISNHLYFYWYRQILGQKVEFLVSFYNNEISEKSEIFDDQFSVERPDGSNFTLKIRSTKLEDSAMYFCASSPLQGGEQYFGPGTRLTVT.

This clone was observed once. The rearrangement links TRBV29-1 to TRBJ1-2, with 10 bases identical to TRBD1. The germline CDR1 and CDR2 sequences are SQVTM and ANQGSEA. The CDR3 has 12 residues. J lost 8 bases, V lost 7 bases, and 7 bases had no gene match. The CDR3 nucleotides read TGCAGCGGAACGACAGGGGGCGCGGGCTACACCTTC. Amino acid sequence: CSGTTGGAGYTF.

This chain uses TRBV9 with TRBJ2-5; D possibly corresponds to TRBD2 (5 bases). Germline V gene sequence: CDR1 SGDLS, CDR2 YYNGEE. The CDR3 is made up of 15 amino acids. V was pared by 0 bases and J by 4 bases, with 13 bases between. In DNA, the CDR3 is TGTGCCAGCAGCGTAGGGGCACTCCGGGGAGAGACCCAGTACTTC. Amino acids: CASSVGALRGETQYF.

This clone was counted between two and nine times. This chain connects TRBV7-9 to TRBJ2-7; 9 bases align to TRBD2. J gave up 4 bases and V 5 bases, and 21 bases lay outside the gene matches. CDR3 size: 19 residues. Germline CDR1 SEHNR, CDR2 FQNEAQ (reference sequence). The CDR3 sequence: CASSNLRRGRALGQYEQYF. The CDR3 nucleotides read TGTGCCAGCAGCAATCTCAGGCGCGGGAGGGCCCTTGGGCAATACGAGCAGTACTTC.

This clone showed up just a few times. In nucleotides, the CDR3 is TGTGCCTGGAGTTCGGGGAGGAGGACTGAAGCTTTCTTT. The encoded protein is CAWSSGRRTEAFF. The chain couples TRBV30 to TRBJ1-1; no clear D gene. The ends were cut back, 2 bases at V and 5 bases at J, with 12 bases in the middle. Looked up from germline, CDR1 is GTSNPN and CDR2 is SVGIG (reference sequence). This CDR3 spans 13 amino acids.

J is TRBJ2-1 and V is TRBV6-4, with 9 nucleotides matching TRBD2. Losses at the gene ends were 5 bases for V and 1 base for J; bases not matched to a gene: 3. CDR3 size: 15 residues. Looked up from germline, CDR1 is MRHNA and CDR2 is SNTAGT. The CDR3 DNA reads TGTGCCAGCAGTATAGCGGGAGATTCCTACAATGAGCAGTTCTTC. This codes for CASSIAGDSYNEQFF.

For this clone: The germline gene is not matched at one end of the junction; a read error may be the cause. The CDR3 nucleotides are TGTGCCAGCAGCCTAGCGGGAGAGCAAGGGACGCAGTATTTT. This encodes CASSLAGEQGTQYF. This chain links TRBV7-9 with TRBJ2-3; 10 bases line up with TRBD2. Germline V lookup: CDR1 SEHNR, CDR2 FQNEAQ (reference sequence). This CDR3 is 14 amino acids long.

This clone was seen ten or more times. The rearrangement joins TRBV4-2 to TRBJ1-5; D is perhaps TRBD1 (5 bases). V lost 4 bases, J lost 4 bases, and 11 bases lay in between. The germline gives CDR1 LGHNA, CDR2 YNFKEQ. CDR3 length equals 14 residues. The CDR3 nucleotides are TGTGCCAGCAGCCCGACAGAGAAGAATCAGCCCCAGCATTTT. Translating it yields CASSPTEKNQPQHF.

V and J are TRBV2 and TRBJ2-7; D might be TRBD1 (6 bases). Germline V gene sequence: CDR1 SNHLY, CDR2 FYNNEI. The V gene lost 6 bases and the J gene lost 3 bases, with 9 bases spanning the gap. The CDR3 totals 12 residues. The CDR3 spells CASSPQGYEQYF. The CDR3 DNA reads as TGTGCCAGCAGCCCACAGGGCTACGAGCAGTACTTC.

The genes are TRBV5-6 and TRBJ2-3; D unresolved. The CDR3 length is 16 residues. In germline, CDR1 is SGHDT, CDR2 YYEEEE. Trimming pared 1 base from V and 8 bases from J, leaving 20 bases between. CDR3 sequence: CASSLITLQPQSTQYF. The DNA of the CDR3 is TGTGCCAGCAGCTTGATTACGCTACAGCCACAGAGTACGCAGTATTTT.

This sequence joins TRBV5-1 and TRBJ2-4, with D possibly TRBD1 on 5 matching bases. This CDR3 has 16 residues. Germline CDR1 reads SGHRS; CDR2 reads YFSETQ. V lost 2 bases and J lost 5, with 17 bases in between. This chain's CDR3 is CASSLGVGVNENIQYF. DNA for the CDR3: TGCGCCAGCAGCTTAGGCGTAGGGGTGAACGAAAACATTCAGTACTTC. The full variable domain, in which reference TRBV5-1 and TRBJ2-4 provide the parts outside the CDR3, is KAGVTQTPRYLIKTRGQQVTLSCSPISGHRSVSWYQQTPGQGLQFLFEYFSETQRNKGNFPGRFSGRQFSNSRSEMNVSTLELGDSALYLCASSLGVGVNENIQYFGAGTRLSVL.

The chain carries TRBV5-1 and TRBJ2-5, with D maybe TRBD1 (5 bases). Trimming cost V 4 bases and J 4 bases, with 14 bases left between them. The germline V gene encodes CDR1 SGHRS and CDR2 YFSETQ. CDR3 size: 14 residues. The CDR3 protein is CASSRGSWSETQYF. The CDR3 bases are TGCGCCAGCAGCAGGGGCAGTTGGTCAGAGACCCAGTACTTC.

The chain is built from TRBV7-6 and TRBJ2-3, with unresolved D. Germline CDR1 reads SGHVS; CDR2 reads FNYEAQ. The V and J ends lost 1 base and 6 bases respectively, with 8 bases between them. There are 13 residues in the CDR3. Written as DNA, the CDR3 is TGTGCCAGCAGCTTAGTTAGCTGGGATACGCAGTATTTT. Protein sequence: CASSLVSWDTQYF.

The chain combines TRBV5-6 with TRBJ2-3; D is unresolved. This CDR3 has 15 residues. Germline V gene lookup returns CDR1 SGHDT and CDR2 YYEEEE. With 2 bases removed from V and 3 bases from J, the gap between germline ends came to 13 bases. CDR3 DNA: TGTGCCAGCAGCTTAAGTCCAGTGGAGACAGATACGCAGTATTTT. The encoded protein is CASSLSPVETDTQYF. The variable domain in full, with the rest retrieved from reference TRBV5-6 and TRBJ2-3, is DAGVTQSPTHLIKTRGQQVTLRCSPKSGHDTVSWYQQALGQGPQFIFQYYEEEERQRGNFPDRFSGHQFPNYSSELNVNALLLGDSALYLCASSLSPVETDTQYFGPGTRLTVL.

The count of this clone is one. This rearrangement joins TRBV30 to TRBJ1-4; 8 positions agree with TRBD1. Losses at the gene ends were 3 bases for V and 4 bases for J; bases not matched to a gene: 7. The germline V gene encodes CDR1 GTSNPN and CDR2 SVGIG (reference sequence). The CDR3 runs 15 residues. The CDR3 DNA reads TGTGCCTGGAGCGAAACAGGGGGAAATAATGAAAAACTGTTTTTT. Translating it yields CAWSETGGNNEKLFF.

This chain joins TRBV7-6 and TRBJ1-3; the D is unclear. V lost 5 bases and J lost 1, with 15 bases in between. This CDR3 is built from 16 residues. Germline CDR1 is SGHVS and CDR2 is FNYEAQ. DNA of the CDR3: TGTGCCAGCAGCCATCCCGACGGGGTGTCTGGAAACACCATATATTTT. Amino acids: CASSHPDGVSGNTIYF.

J is TRBJ2-3 and V is TRBV19; possibly TRBD2 for D (5 bases). The CDR3 sequence is 16 residues long. Trimming cost V 3 bases and J 1 base, with 14 bases left between them. The germline V gene has CDR1 LNHDA and CDR2 SQIVND (reference sequence). The CDR3 reads CASSMLGVMGTDTQYF. In nucleotides, the CDR3 is TGTGCCAGTAGTATGCTCGGGGTGATGGGCACAGATACGCAGTATTTT.